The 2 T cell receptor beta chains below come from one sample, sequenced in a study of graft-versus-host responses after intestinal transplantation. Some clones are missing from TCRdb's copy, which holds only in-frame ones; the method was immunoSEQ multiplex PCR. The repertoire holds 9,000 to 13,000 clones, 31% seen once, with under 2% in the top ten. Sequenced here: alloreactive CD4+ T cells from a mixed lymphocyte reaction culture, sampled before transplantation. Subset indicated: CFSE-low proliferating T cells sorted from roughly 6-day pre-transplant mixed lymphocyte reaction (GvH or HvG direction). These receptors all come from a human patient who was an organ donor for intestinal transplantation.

The CDR3 DNA sequence: TGTGCCAGCAGTTTAGTTACAGGGGGACATGGCGGGGAGCTGTTTTTT. Encoded protein: CASSLVTGGHGGELFF. The rearrangement joins TRBV28 to TRBJ2-2; TRBD1 aligns across 8 bases. CDR3 length: 16 residues. Trimming removed 2 bases from V and 7 bases from J; junction bases left unmatched: 9. The germline V gene encodes CDR1 MDHEN and CDR2 SYDVKM.

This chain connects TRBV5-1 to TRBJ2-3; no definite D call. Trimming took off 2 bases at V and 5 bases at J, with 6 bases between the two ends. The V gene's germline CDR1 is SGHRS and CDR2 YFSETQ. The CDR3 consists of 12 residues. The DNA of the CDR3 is TGCGCCAGCAGCTTAGGAGAAGATACGCAGTATTTT. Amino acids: CASSLGEDTQYF.